The next 27 T cell receptor beta chains were all read from a single sample in a study of regulatory T cells in long-lasting Graves disease. Construction of TCR beta libraries relied on iRepertoire HTBI primers and on Arm-PCR targeting CDR3 regions. TCRdb reprocessed the multiplex PCR reads via MiXCR and lists one record per CDR3 protein. The sample lists roughly 420,000 distinct CDR3 sequences, roughly 15% occurring once. As to time point: newly diagnosed GD, antithyroid drugs for less than 3 months. Researchers made the TCR library from RNA that was extracted from PBMCs. In addition, the sample was reused for a study of T cells in Graves' hyperthyroidism and ophthalmopathy.

The sample in question was peripheral blood mononuclear cells (PBMCs), obtained at new diagnosis, from a patient treated with antithyroid drugs. These receptor sequences come from a woman younger than 45 with Graves disease.

This chain uses TRBV6-6 with TRBJ2-7; TRBD2 matches at 14 bases. The CDR3 is 16 amino acids. V was pared by 0 bases and J by 9 bases, with 7 bases of the junction left unmatched. Germline-derived CDR1 and CDR2 are MNHNY and SVGAGI (reference sequence). The CDR3 DNA reads TGTGCCAGCAGTTACTCGATGGGACTAGCGGGAGAGGTGCAGTACTTC. This translates into CASSYSMGLAGEVQYF.

This clonotype has more than one count but fewer than ten. The rearrangement joins TRBV30 to TRBJ2-1; D remains unclear. The CDR3 spans 14 residues. The germline CDR1 and CDR2 sequences are GTSNPN and SVGIG (reference sequence). The V and J ends lost 0 bases and 7 bases respectively, with 13 bases between them. The CDR3 loop is CAWSVLYSQNEQFF. The CDR3 region has the DNA TGTGCCTGGAGTGTATTATACTCCCAGAATGAGCAGTTCTTC.

This clonotype was detected many times. The V and J genes are TRBV19 and TRBJ1-2, with D possibly matching TRBD1 (5 bases). The CDR3 runs to 15 residues. V shed 4 bases and J shed 4 bases, with 16 bases lying between them. Germline CDR1 reads LNHDA; CDR2 reads SQIVND (reference sequence). CDR3 coding DNA: TGTGCCAGTAGTAGAGCGCCGACAGCTAGCTATGGCTACACCTTC. Its translation is CASSRAPTASYGYTF. The full variable domain, its missing parts supplied by reference TRBV19 and TRBJ1-2, is DGGITQSPKYLFRKEGQNVTLSCEQNLNHDAMYWYRQDPGQGLRLIYYSQIVNDFQKGDIAEGYSVSREKKESFPLTVTSAQKNPTAFYLCASSRAPTASYGYTFGSGTRLTVV.

This clonotype was counted many times. The CDR3 nucleotides read TGTGCCAGCTCACCACAGGACAGCCACTATGGCTACACCTTC. Protein: CASSPQDSHYGYTF. V gene TRBV18 combines with J gene TRBJ1-2; tentative D call: TRBD1 (6 bases). The CDR3 has 14 residues. The V end was cut by 1 base, the J end by 3 bases, with 9 bases between. CDR1 KGHSH and CDR2 LQKENI come from the germline V gene.

This clonotype showed up just a few times. V usage is TRBV25-1 and J usage is TRBJ1-5; D may be TRBD1 (5 bases). V lost 2 bases and J 2 bases, leaving 10 bases between the germline ends. The CDR3 is 15 amino acids. Germline lookup yields CDR1 MGHDK and CDR2 SYGVNS. The CDR3 loop is CASSEGGRGNQPQHF. The CDR3 DNA reads TGTGCCAGCAGTGAAGGGGGTAGGGGCAATCAGCCCCAGCATTTT.

Notes on this clonotype: The junction differs from germline at one of its ends, possibly a read error. This rearrangement joins TRBV7-7 to TRBJ2-1; D is possibly TRBD1 (5 bases). Germline CDR1 reads SSHAT; CDR2 reads FNYEAQ (reference sequence). This CDR3 contains 13 residues. DNA of the CDR3: TGTGCTAGCAGCGCCGTGGGGCCCGGCGGCCAGTTCTTC. Protein sequence: CASSAVGPGGQFF.

This clonotype has ten or more counts. The J gene is TRBJ1-5, the V gene TRBV12-3 or TRBV12-4; D perhaps matches TRBD1 (5 bases). CDR3 length: 16 amino acids. Trimming cost V 5 bases and J 4 bases, with 18 bases left between them. This CDR3 is CASSRIGGRHNQPQHF. DNA for the CDR3: TGTGCCAGCAGTCGGATCGGGGGACGGCATAATCAGCCCCAGCATTTT.

This clonotype was seen many times. The gene calls are TRBV4-1 and TRBJ2-1, with 11 bases identical to TRBD2. V was clipped by 0 bases and J by 1 base; unmatched bases: 2. The CDR3 runs 17 residues. The germline V gene encodes CDR1 MGHRA and CDR2 YSYEKL. The CDR3 protein is CASSQELAGASYNEQFF. Written as DNA, the CDR3 is TGCGCCAGCAGCCAAGAACTAGCGGGAGCTTCCTACAATGAGCAGTTCTTC.

This clonotype was counted at least ten times. J is TRBJ1-5 and V is TRBV4-1; a weak D match, TRBD1 (5 bases). Deletions cut 3 bases from V and 3 bases from J, with 12 bases between. There are 15 residues in the CDR3. Germline loops: CDR1 MGHRA, CDR2 YSYEKL. The CDR3 here is CASSQMGRLNQPQHF. In DNA form, the CDR3 reads TGCGCCAGCAGCCAGATGGGACGGCTCAATCAGCCCCAGCATTTT.

This clonotype was found many times. V gene TRBV28 combines with J gene TRBJ1-2, with a possible D match to TRBD1 (6 bases). V shed 1 base and J shed 0 bases, with 12 bases lying between them. CDR3 length: 16 residues. In germline, CDR1 is MDHEN, CDR2 SYDVKM. The chain's CDR3 is CASSLYRRTANYGYTF. CDR3 DNA sequence: TGTGCCAGCAGTTTATATCGGCGGACAGCTAACTATGGCTACACCTTC.

This clonotype was picked up many times. The chain couples TRBV5-8 to TRBJ2-2; D remains ambiguous. Between the trimmed V and J ends, which lost 3 bases and 2 bases, there was a span of 8 bases. Germline CDR1 reads SGHTS; CDR2 reads YDEGEE. This CDR3 has 14 residues. The CDR3 region is CASSSLRNTGELFF. The CDR3 DNA is TGTGCCAGCAGCTCCTTACGAAACACCGGGGAGCTGTTTTTT.

This chain uses TRBV29-1 with TRBJ2-6; D is unresolved. The CDR3 loop spans 17 amino acids. V shed 3 bases and J shed 0 bases, with 15 bases lying between them. Germline V gives CDR1 SQVTM, CDR2 ANQGSEA. Here the CDR3 reads CSVEDRVWDSGANVLTF. CDR3 in DNA: TGCAGCGTTGAGGACCGGGTTTGGGACTCTGGGGCCAACGTCCTGACTTTC.

A remark on this clonotype: This sequence is one base from a far larger clone and is likely a read error. The chain uses TRBV7-9 and TRBJ2-1; 9 bases align to TRBD2. Germline CDR1 reads SEHNR; CDR2 reads FQNEAQ (reference sequence). CDR3 size: 16 residues. The CDR3 nucleotides read TGTACCAGCAGCTTAGGGGGACTAGCAGGGAAGGGTGAGCAGTTCTTC. Protein sequence: CTSSLGGLAGKGEQFF. The variable domain in full, completed from reference TRBV7-9 and TRBJ2-1, reads DTGVSQNPRHKITKRGQNVTFRCDPISEHNRLYWYRQTLGQGPEFLTYFQNEAQLEKSRLLSDRFSAERPKGSFSTLEIQRTEQGDSAMYLCTSSLGGLAGKGEQFFGPGTRLTVL.

This clonotype was counted ten times or more. The V gene is TRBV11-2, the J gene TRBJ2-2, with 8 bases identical to TRBD2. CDR3 length equals 17 residues. V shed 4 bases and J 4 bases; nucleotides not matched to a gene: 11. Germline V gene sequence: CDR1 SGHAT, CDR2 FQNNGV. The CDR3: CASSSPRTSSSTGELFF. CDR3 DNA: TGTGCCAGCAGCTCTCCGAGGACTAGCAGCAGCACCGGGGAGCTGTTTTTT.

This clonotype was counted ten times or more. This rearrangement joins TRBV12-3 or TRBV12-4 to TRBJ2-7; D assignment may be TRBD1 or TRBD2 (5 bases each). V was cut by 5 bases and J by 0 bases, with 11 bases left in between. This CDR3 has 14 amino acids. CDR3 loop: CASSGGHLSYEQYF. The CDR3 DNA reads TGTGCCAGCAGTGGAGGACACCTCTCCTACGAGCAGTACTTC.

This clonotype showed up many times. This rearrangement joins TRBV6-2 or TRBV6-3 to TRBJ1-2, with 9 bases aligning to TRBD1. The CDR3 extends over 17 amino acids. V gave up 2 bases and J gave up 6 bases; unmatched junction bases: 13. CDR1 and CDR2 from the germline V gene are MNHEY and SVGEGT. The CDR3 sequence: CASSYLRRDRERNGYTF. The CDR3 nucleotides are TGTGCCAGCAGTTACCTCCGCAGGGACAGGGAACGGAATGGCTACACCTTC.

The V and J genes are TRBV6-9 and TRBJ1-1, with a tentative D call TRBD1 (5 bases). The V gene lost 3 bases and the J gene lost 6 bases, with 20 bases spanning the gap. The CDR3 extends over 16 amino acids. Looked up from germline, CDR1 is MNHGY and CDR2 is SVAAGI. In nucleotides, the CDR3 is TGTGCCAGCAGTTACCTCACGGCAGGGCCTGACGCTGAAGCTTTCTTT. Translated, it gives CASSYLTAGPDAEAFF.

This clonotype was found once. This chain connects TRBV30 to TRBJ1-6; tentative D call: TRBD1 (5 bases). The CDR3 has 14 residues. The V end was cut by 0 bases, the J end by 9 bases, with 12 bases between. Looked up from germline, CDR1 is GTSNPN and CDR2 is SVGIG (reference sequence). The CDR3 DNA reads as TGTGCCTGGAGTGTAATCGGGGGAAGTTCACCCCTCCACTTT. It codes for CAWSVIGGSSPLHF.

The V and J genes are TRBV20-1 and TRBJ1-5, with D maybe TRBD1 (5 bases). This CDR3 has 14 residues. Per the germline V gene, CDR1 is DFQATT and CDR2 is SNEGSKA (reference sequence). V was clipped by 6 bases and J by 4 bases, with 16 bases between them. The CDR3 here is CSAGDLATNQPQHF. DNA of the CDR3: TGCAGTGCCGGGGACCTGGCAACGAATCAGCCCCAGCATTTT.

This clonotype was found many times. The chain has TRBV12-3 or TRBV12-4 and TRBJ2-4; a possible D gene is TRBD1 (6 bases). The length of the CDR3 is 14 residues. V gave up 4 bases and J gave up 6 bases, with 13 bases separating them. CDR3 nucleotide sequence: TGTGCCAGCAGTTCCTTGGGGGCGGGAAACATTCAGTACTTC. This encodes CASSSLGAGNIQYF.

The chain carries TRBV9 and TRBJ1-2; D might be TRBD1 (5 bases). The CDR3 is 15 residues long. Germline CDR1 SGDLS, CDR2 YYNGEE. V dropped 6 bases and J dropped 4 bases, with 19 bases sitting between them. CDR3 DNA sequence: TGTGCCAGCAACCGAGGGGTTGGCGCCGGCTATGGCTACACCTTC. Its translation is CASNRGVGAGYGYTF.

This clonotype was seen many times. This sequence joins TRBV3-1 and TRBJ1-4; 7 nucleotides agree with TRBD1. The CDR3 sequence is 16 residues long. Per the germline V gene, CDR1 is LGHDT and CDR2 is YNNKEL (reference sequence). V shed 2 bases, J shed 8 bases, and the junction held 11 bases outside the gene matches. CDR3 protein: CASSQRGGAGEEKLFF. The CDR3 DNA is TGTGCCAGCAGCCAACGAGGGGGCGCTGGAGAAGAAAAACTGTTTTTT.

In this sample, this clonotype turned up many times. This chain uses TRBV7-2 with TRBJ2-7; D unresolved. Trimming removed 2 bases at V and 0 bases at J, with 11 bases between. CDR3 length: 15 residues. Germline V gene lookup returns CDR1 SGHTA and CDR2 FQGNSA. CDR3: CASSLIQQASYEQYF. CDR3 sequence (DNA): TGTGCCAGCAGCTTAATACAGCAAGCCTCCTACGAGCAGTACTTC.

The chain combines TRBV25-1 with TRBJ2-6; the match to TRBD1 covers 9 bases. The trim removed 5 bases at V and 2 bases at J, leaving 4 bases unmatched. Germline CDR1 is MGHDK and CDR2 is SYGVNS. The CDR3 runs to 16 residues. CDR3 residues: CASSSTGGTGANVLTF. The CDR3 nucleotides are TGTGCCAGCAGTTCTACAGGGGGCACTGGGGCCAACGTCCTGACTTTC.

The rearrangement uses TRBV18 and TRBJ2-6; 8 bases are a match to TRBD1. This CDR3 is 18 amino acids long. V gave up 3 bases and J gave up 2 bases; unmatched junction bases: 9. Germline V CDR1 and CDR2: KGHSH, LQKENI. CDR3 sequence: CASSPRTGSITGANVLTF. DNA for the CDR3: TGTGCCAGCTCACCGCGGACAGGGAGTATAACTGGGGCCAACGTCCTGACTTTC. Based on the CDR3 plus reference TRBV18 and TRBJ2-6, the full variable domain is NAGVMQNPRHLVRRRGQEARLRCSPMKGHSHVYWYRQLPEEGLKFMVYLQKENIIDESGMPKERFSAEFPKEGPSILRIQQVVRGDSAAYFCASSPRTGSITGANVLTFGAGSRLTVL.

In regard to this clonotype: One end of the junction does not line up with germline, which may come from a read error. The chain combines TRBV18 with TRBJ2-7, with TRBD2 identical over 8 bases. The CDR3 spans 14 residues. Germline V lookup: CDR1 KGHSH, CDR2 LQKENI. In DNA form, the CDR3 reads TGTGCCAGCTCACCAGGCACTAGCGGTACCGAGCGGTACTTC. Translated, it gives CASSPGTSGTERYF.

This clonotype was seen only a few times. The chain uses TRBV19 and TRBJ1-1; no clear D. The CDR3 consists of 16 residues. Germline-derived CDR1 and CDR2 are LNHDA and SQIVND (reference sequence). Trimming pared 8 bases from V and 4 bases from J, leaving 23 bases between. DNA for the CDR3: TGTGCCAGTCGGAGGGAGGGTAACTTTTTCGTCACTGAAGCTTTCTTT. This gives the protein CASRREGNFFVTEAFF.